This TCR beta chain was identified in a study of blood T cell repertoires in COVID-19 (dated by TCRdb to 2018 to 2021). For the study in its entirety: The collaborator samples originated in the United States, Italy and Spain and spanned the acute and convalescent phases of COVID-19. Samples were obtained from the ongoing ImmuneRACE study (first 160 participants) and from 1,200 or so subjects provided by 6 global collaborators. The material from the prospective study consisted of cDNA or gDNA derived from T cells, B-cell-depleted T cells, or PBMCs. Where HLA class I and class II types were available, the types were taken from metadata supplied by the sample provider, not from assay-based typing. Subjects who had been exposed to COVID-19, were actively infected with it, or had recovered from it provided the deeply sampled blood TCRbeta repertoires that made up the dataset. The repertoires were made available in a free public database intended to serve as a resource for research on the immune response to SARS-CoV-2. Sample metadata almost always included a de-identified subject ID, COVID-19 status, age in years and sex. General conclusions and limits of the study: The quantity of clinical and demographic metadata differed by source and by participant and was supplied without curation.

Collaborating institutions collected whole blood in K2EDTA tubes following their own protocols. For TCRbeta analysis, collaborator samples were shipped as frozen whole blood, as isolated PBMCs, or as DNA extracted from either sample type. This clone was seen just once. The clone's antigen remains unknown. No clone much larger than this one lies a single base away; base qualities are absent. TCRbeta CDR3 regions were amplified from genomic DNA using the immunoSEQ Assay, a bias-controlled multiplex PCR. The authors' pipeline ran thus. Nucleated cell counts per sample were estimated from amplification of reference gene primers within the assay. Sequence reads were collapsed and filtered to measure the absolute abundance of every unique TCRbeta CDR3 rearrangement. For each sample, productive Simpson clonality was calculated by taking the square root of Simpson's diversity index across productive rearrangements. In TCRdb, the immuneACCESS table is reduced to in-frame sequences with V and J assigned. These tables do not hold every clone; where another copy was compared, an unresolved V gene accounts for under half, and the others remain unexplained. The V and J calls and clone size are taken from that table; D and trimming were inferred from the DNA. Within this sample are over 30,000 clones, with less than 95% of them counted one time only. The ten largest clones add up to 0.9% to 1.1% of the sample.

The origin of this receptor is a man between 65 and 80 years old with active or convalescent COVID-19. The sample comprised peripheral blood.

The CDR3 loop reads CASSLRRRGGTDTQYF. The sequence in DNA is TGTGCCAGCAGCTTGAGGCGTAGAGGTGGCACAGATACGCAGTATTTT. The chain is made from TRBV5-4 and TRBJ2-3, with the D gene call left open. The germline V gene encodes CDR1 SGHNT and CDR2 YYREEE (reference sequence). The CDR3 starts with the cysteine, ends with the phenylalanine, and has 16 residues. The kept DNA is CDR3 alone, 48 bases in frame from the first base. V is clipped by 1 base and J by 1 base, and the sequence between their germline boundaries is 13 bases long.